The 15 T cell receptor beta chains in this list originate from one sample, sequenced in a study of cytomegalovirus exposure and HLA in healthy donors. PCR used 60 Vbeta primers and 13 Jbeta primers. TCRdb's table, derived via immunoSEQ multiplex PCR, lists solely in-frame clones and lacks some. The sample lists under 200,000 clones; over 65% were seen once. The material sequenced was PBMCs. The receptor source for this set is a woman between 35 and 50 years old in good health and CMV-seropositive.

The table lists this clone with a count of one. V and J are TRBV7-6 and TRBJ2-7; no reliable D call. Trimming removed 1 base at V and 3 bases at J, with 13 bases between. The V gene's germline CDR1 is SGHVS and CDR2 FNYEAQ. The CDR3 covers 15 residues. In nucleotides, the CDR3 is TGTGCCAGCAGCTTAGGGGTTAGCAAACACTACGAGCAGTACTTC. Translated, it gives CASSLGVSKHYEQYF.

The chain combines TRBV29-1 with TRBJ2-7; 7 bases align to TRBD1. Trimming cost V 7 bases and J 0 bases; bases outside gene matches: 12. The CDR3 length is 15 residues. In germline, CDR1 is SQVTM, CDR2 ANQGSEA. The CDR3 coding sequence is TGCAGCGCAAGGACAGGAATGACCAGCTCCTACGAGCAGTACTTC. It codes for CSARTGMTSSYEQYF.

V gene TRBV15 combines with J gene TRBJ1-6, with D hard to call. Germline loops: CDR1 LNHNV, CDR2 YYDKDF (reference sequence). This CDR3 contains 15 residues. The ends were cut back, 5 bases at V and 3 bases at J, with 11 bases in the middle. The DNA for the CDR3 is TGTGCCACCAGCGTCGAGCAGGACTATAATTCACCCCTCCACTTT. Encoded protein: CATSVEQDYNSPLHF. Filled out from reference TRBV15 and TRBJ1-6, the complete variable domain reads DAMVIQNPRYQVTQFGKPVTLSCSQTLNHNVMYWYQQKSSQAPKLLFHYYDKDFNNEADTPDNFQSRRPNTSFCFLDIRSPGLGDTAMYLCATSVEQDYNSPLHFGNGTRLTVT.

The chain couples TRBV19 to TRBJ1-5; 10 positions match TRBD1. The CDR3 runs to 14 residues. In germline, CDR1 is LNHDA, CDR2 SQIVND (reference sequence). With 10 bases clipped from V and 5 bases from J, the junction kept 8 bases outside the gene matches. The DNA for the CDR3 is TGTGCCACCCGGACAGGGGGGGCCTATCAGCCCCAGCATTTT. Its protein product is CATRTGGAYQPQHF.

The chain combines TRBV7-8 with TRBJ1-2; D may be TRBD1 (6 bases). CDR3 size: 15 residues. CDR1 SGHVS and CDR2 FQNEAQ come from the germline V gene. With 8 bases removed from V and 1 base from J, the gap between germline ends came to 17 bases. CDR3 DNA sequence: TGTGCCAGCTCCGAACAGGGTCCGTTTAACTATGGCTACACCTTC. Encoded protein: CASSEQGPFNYGYTF.

This clone was found a few times. The DNA for the CDR3 is TGTGCCAGCAGCTTAGGCCTCTGGGAAGGGGAGGCGGTTAATGGCTACACCTTC. Translating gives CASSLGLWEGEAVNGYTF. The chain joins TRBV13 to TRBJ1-2, with D possibly being TRBD1 (5 bases). Germline V CDR1 and CDR2: PRHDT, FYEKMQ (reference sequence). The CDR3 sequence is 18 residues long. V dropped 0 bases and J dropped 6 bases, with 23 bases sitting between them.

Points on this clone: The same CDR3 can be traced to other DNA sequences in this sample. The chain joins TRBV6-4 to TRBJ2-3; D is possibly TRBD2 (5 bases). Deletions cut 3 bases from V and 6 bases from J, with 19 bases between. Per the germline V gene, CDR1 is MRHNA and CDR2 is SNTAGT. The CDR3 length is 16 residues. The CDR3 region is CASSDTGLSLTDTQYF. The CDR3 nucleotides read TGTGCCAGCAGTGATACCGGACTTAGCCTCACGGATACGCAGTATTTT.

The rearrangement uses TRBV2 and TRBJ2-2, with TRBD2 identical over 8 bases. The CDR3 has 15 residues. The J segment lost 2 bases and the V segment lost 7 bases, leaving 6 bases of the junction unmatched. Germline lookup yields CDR1 SNHLY and CDR2 FYNNEI. This CDR3 is CASKRLAINTGELFF. The DNA of the CDR3 is TGTGCCAGCAAAAGACTAGCGATTAACACCGGGGAGCTGTTTTTT.

The gene calls are TRBV12-5 and TRBJ1-4; TRBD1 might be the D (6 bases). The CDR3 has 14 residues. The V and J ends lost 5 bases and 1 base respectively, with 8 bases between them. From germline, CDR1 is LGHNT and CDR2 FRNRAP. CDR3 sequence: CASGPGVTNEKLFF. The CDR3 DNA sequence: TGTGCTAGTGGTCCAGGGGTAACTAATGAAAAACTGTTTTTT.

This chain's CDR3 is CASSRRAGTGNTEAFF. The CDR3 coding sequence is TGTGCCAGCAGCCGAAGGGCCGGGACAGGGAACACTGAAGCTTTCTTT. The chain employs TRBV14 and TRBJ1-1; 8 positions match TRBD1. The V gene's germline CDR1 is SGHDN and CDR2 FVKESK. This CDR3 has 16 residues. The J segment lost 1 base and the V segment lost 4 bases, leaving 8 bases of the junction unmatched.

The sample holds one count of this clone. V usage is TRBV6-5 and J usage is TRBJ1-3, with 8 bases lining up with TRBD1. V lost 4 bases, J lost 0 bases, and 2 bases stayed unmatched. The CDR3 sequence is 15 residues long. Germline values: CDR1 MNHEY, CDR2 SVGAGI. The CDR3 region has the DNA TGTGCCAGCAGTTTACAGGGGGACTCTGGAAACACCATATATTTT. This encodes CASSLQGDSGNTIYF.

The chain joins TRBV10-3 to TRBJ1-2; the D gene is possibly TRBD1 (5 bases). The germline V and J ends were trimmed by 5 bases and 2 bases, with 15 bases remaining between them. The germline gives CDR1 ENHRY, CDR2 SYGVKD. This CDR3 contains 15 residues. As DNA, the CDR3 is TGTGCCATCAGTTCGTCAGACACAGGCAACTATGGCTACACCTTC. The encoded protein is CAISSSDTGNYGYTF.

The chain employs TRBV10-3 and TRBJ2-3; D may be TRBD1 (6 bases). Germline V gene sequence: CDR1 ENHRY, CDR2 SYGVKD. The CDR3 length is 15 residues. The V gene lost 3 bases and the J gene lost 2 bases, with 12 bases spanning the gap. In DNA form, the CDR3 reads TGTGCCATCAGTGATAATACAGGGCTCACAGATACGCAGTATTTT. It codes for CAISDNTGLTDTQYF.

This chain connects TRBV9 to TRBJ2-1, with D possibly matching TRBD2 (6 bases). The CDR3 length is 16 residues. The V end was cut by 0 bases, the J end by 5 bases, with 15 bases between. The germline V gene has CDR1 SGDLS and CDR2 YYNGEE. This CDR3 reads CASSVGAGPGDNEQFF. CDR3 DNA: TGTGCCAGCAGCGTAGGCGCGGGGCCGGGTGACAATGAGCAGTTCTTC.

The chain couples TRBV28 to TRBJ1-5; TRBD1 might be the D (6 bases). The CDR3 consists of 16 residues. Between the trimmed V and J ends, which lost 8 bases and 2 bases, there was a span of 19 bases. Germline assignment: CDR1 MDHEN and CDR2 SYDVKM. CDR3 sequence (DNA): TGTGCCAGCGCGATTGATCGTGGGACACGCAATCAGCCCCAGCATTTT. Protein: CASAIDRGTRNQPQHF.